The T cell receptor beta chain described here comes from a study of T-cell reconstitution after alpha-beta-depleted transplantation in children. There are many counts of this clonotype. This sample's TCRbeta library carried unique molecular identifier barcodes. TCRdb independently ran MiXCR on the PCR reads; one entry per CDR3 protein. This repertoire shows about 110,000 distinct CDR3 sequences, approximately 10% found once; its top ten account for approximately 7.6%. The receptor was isolated from a human donor who donated a stem cell graft to a child with acute lymphoblastic leukemia. This specimen consisted of PBMCs from the stem cell graft donor, obtained from the stem cell graft.

The CDR3 region is CSGGDNEQFF. The CDR3 coding sequence is TGCAGCGGAGGGGACAATGAGCAGTTCTTC. The chain employs TRBV29-1 and TRBJ2-1; D may be TRBD1 or TRBD2 (5 bases each). Trimming left V 7 bases short and J 5 bases short, with 6 bases between. The CDR3 covers 10 residues. CDR1 is SQVTM, CDR2 ANQGSEA, per germline.